These 6 T cell receptor beta chains originate from one sample sequenced in a study of identical twins. TCRdb re-called the 5' RACE reads with MiXCR, one entry per CDR3 protein. The table includes some 760,000 distinct CDR3 sequences, over 15% detected once. The data were also submitted as part of a second study, on T cells expressing NK-cell markers.

Specimen: PBMCs. Source of these receptors: a woman aged 18-29 years in good health.

The sample holds a few counts of this clonotype. The V gene is TRBV20-1, the J gene TRBJ2-1, with D possibly being TRBD2 (6 bases). V was clipped by 3 bases and J by 7 bases, with 19 bases between them. Germline V gene lookup returns CDR1 DFQATT and CDR2 SNEGSKA (reference sequence). CDR3 length equals 15 residues. The CDR3 sequence is CSASQLAGMHNEQFF. CDR3 sequence (DNA): TGCAGTGCTAGCCAACTAGCAGGAATGCATAATGAGCAGTTCTTC.

This clonotype was detected ten times or more. V gene TRBV7-6 combines with J gene TRBJ2-5; D could derive from TRBD1 or TRBD2 (5 bases each). V lost 6 bases, J lost 2 bases, and 10 bases lay in between. This CDR3 is 13 amino acids long. CDR1 is SGHVS, CDR2 FNYEAQ, per germline. Here the CDR3 DNA reads TGTGCCAGCAGGAGGGGCGCACAAGAGACCCAGTACTTC. This translates into CASRRGAQETQYF.

The V and J genes are TRBV12-3 or TRBV12-4 and TRBJ1-3; D ambiguous. V was trimmed by 5 bases and J by 0 bases, leaving 11 bases between them. CDR3 size: 15 residues. CDR3 loop: CASSTRVTSGNTIYF. The CDR3, as DNA: TGTGCCAGCAGTACCCGGGTCACCTCTGGAAACACCATATATTTT.

V usage is TRBV10-3 and J usage is TRBJ2-1; 10 bases match TRBD2. The CDR3 is made up of 16 amino acids. J was trimmed by 7 bases and V by 3 bases; bases with no gene match: 9. Germline loops: CDR1 ENHRY, CDR2 SYGVKD. The CDR3 reads CAISDHITSGVNEQFF. CDR3 nucleotides: TGTGCCATCAGTGATCATATTACTAGCGGGGTGAATGAGCAGTTCTTC.

The J gene is TRBJ1-5, the V gene TRBV27, with TRBD1 as a possible D gene (6 bases). Germline assignment: CDR1 MNHEY and CDR2 SMNVEV (reference sequence). This CDR3 region has 15 residues. Trimming removed 1 base from V and 4 bases from J, with 11 bases in between. The CDR3 bases are TGTGCCAGCAGTTTATGGGGGGCGAATAATCAGCCCCAGCATTTT. This sequence encodes CASSLWGANNQPQHF.

This chain uses TRBV11-3 with TRBJ2-1; D possibly uses TRBD1 or TRBD2 (6 bases each). This CDR3 contains 15 residues. The germline V and J ends were trimmed by 1 base and 9 bases, with 16 bases remaining between them. Looked up from germline, CDR1 is SGHNT and CDR2 is YENEEA. The CDR3, as DNA: TGTGCCAGCAGCTTAGGGGGGGCCCTCGGGGCTGAGCAGTTCTTC. Encoded protein: CASSLGGALGAEQFF.